The 17 T cell receptor beta chains presented below share a single source sample, sequenced in a study of blood T cell repertoires in COVID-19. This table comes from immunoSEQ multiplex PCR, and its TCRdb copy is limited to in-frame clones, with some not included. The sample has 150,000 to 200,000 clones, roughly 89% seen once; the top ten hold 3% to 4%. The specimen sequenced was peripheral blood. The receptors here all came from a man between 18 and 29 years old with active or convalescent COVID-19.

V gene TRBV6-1 combines with J gene TRBJ2-7; D gene unclear. Per germline, CDR1 MNHNS and CDR2 SASEGT. V was clipped by 3 bases and J by 0 bases, with 12 bases between them. The CDR3 spans 15 residues. The DNA of the CDR3 is TGTGCCAGCAGTGATTACCCAGGCTTCTCCTACGAGCAGTACGTC. Translating it yields CASSDYPGFSYEQYV.

The V and J genes are TRBV4-2 and TRBJ2-3; TRBD2 matches 7 bases. Germline V lookup: CDR1 LGHNA, CDR2 YNFKEQ. V was pared by 0 bases and J by 0 bases, with 12 bases of the junction left unmatched. CDR3 length: 19 amino acids. The CDR3 DNA reads as TGTGCCAGCAGCCAAGATTTCACGGGGGGATTCACTAGCACAGATACGCAGTATTTT. Protein sequence: CASSQDFTGGFTSTDTQYF.

This rearrangement joins TRBV5-4 to TRBJ2-7; unclear D gene. The CDR3 has 13 amino acids. Germline-derived CDR1 and CDR2 are SGHNT and YYREEE (reference sequence). V lost 0 bases, J lost 4 bases, and 8 bases lay in between. The CDR3 loop reads CASSLASEYEQYF. In DNA, the CDR3 is TGTGCCAGCAGCTTGGCGTCGGAGTACGAGCAGTACTTC.

The rearrangement uses TRBV10-3 and TRBJ1-3; 9 bases fit TRBD1. Trimming took 4 bases from V and 0 from J; bases not matched to a gene: 13. This CDR3 is built from 19 residues. Looked up from germline, CDR1 is ENHRY and CDR2 is SYGVKD. In DNA form, the CDR3 reads TGTGCCATCAGTGCCTTACACCCGGGACAGGGACGCTCTGGAAACACCATATATTTT. Amino acids: CAISALHPGQGRSGNTIYF.

Note on this clone: One junction end disagrees with the germline gene, perhaps due to a read error. Different DNA sequences within this sample yield the same CDR3. The rearrangement joins TRBV7-9 to TRBJ1-1; D perhaps matches TRBD1 (5 bases). CDR3 length: 12 residues. Germline loops: CDR1 SEHNR, CDR2 FQNEAQ (reference sequence). CDR3 loop: CASSFSGTEAFF. In DNA form, the CDR3 reads TGTGCCAGCAGCTTCTCCGGGACTGAGGCTTTCTTT.

The gene calls are TRBV19 and TRBJ1-2; D gene unclear. V shed 3 bases and J shed 8 bases, with 19 bases lying between them. Germline CDR1 LNHDA, CDR2 SQIVND (reference sequence). This CDR3 region has 15 residues. The chain's CDR3 is CASSMVAGGREGYTF. In nucleotides, the CDR3 is TGTGCCAGTAGTATGGTGGCCGGAGGAAGGGAAGGCTACACCTTC.

The gene calls are TRBV21-1 and TRBJ1-5; the table gives TRBD1 as D, unverified against the DNA. TRBV21-1 is described as a pseudogene. This CDR3 has 19 residues. The CDR3 here is CASSTRQASCLNSNQPQHF. In DNA form, the CDR3 reads TGTGCCAGCAGCACGCGACAGGCGAGCTGTCTGAATAGCAATCAGCCCCAGCATTTT.

In its sample, this clone was seen once. The chain recombines TRBV5-6 with TRBJ2-7; no reliable D call. The CDR3 runs to 12 residues. Germline CDR1 and CDR2: SGHDT and YYEEEE. The V and J ends lost 4 bases and 6 bases respectively, with 11 bases between them. In DNA form, the CDR3 reads TGTGCCAGCAGCCCGGGTCAACTCGAGCAGTACTTC. This codes for CASSPGQLEQYF. The full variable domain, with the rest looked up from reference TRBV5-6 and TRBJ2-7, is DAGVTQSPTHLIKTRGQQVTLRCSPKSGHDTVSWYQQALGQGPQFIFQYYEEEERQRGNFPDRFSGHQFPNYSSELNVNALLLGDSALYLCASSPGQLEQYFGPGTRLTVT.

The chain links TRBV28 to TRBJ1-6; 10 bases agree with TRBD1. Germline assignment: CDR1 MDHEN and CDR2 SYDVKM. The CDR3 extends over 15 amino acids. V lost 6 bases, J lost 10 bases, and 9 bases stayed unmatched. CDR3 protein: CASSWGTGERSPLHF. The CDR3 region has the DNA TGTGCCAGCAGCTGGGGGACAGGGGAGCGATCACCCCTCCACTTT.

The chain recombines TRBV11-1 with TRBJ2-7, with D tentatively TRBD2 (5 bases). The CDR3 runs to 13 residues. Deletions cut 3 bases from V and 6 bases from J, with 12 bases between. The V gene's germline CDR1 is SGHAT and CDR2 FQDESV (reference sequence). Here the CDR3 reads CASSFTGMGEQYF. In DNA, the CDR3 is TGTGCCAGCAGCTTCACCGGGATGGGCGAGCAGTACTTC.

This clone was seen once. This chain's CDR3 is CASSLAELAPETQYF. CDR3 in DNA: TGTGCCAGCAGCTTAGCGGAATTAGCCCCAGAGACCCAGTACTTC. The rearrangement links TRBV7-6 to TRBJ2-5; D remains ambiguous. The CDR3 runs 15 residues. Per germline, CDR1 SGHVS and CDR2 FNYEAQ. Trimming left V 0 bases short and J 4 bases short, with 12 bases between.

This chain joins TRBV7-2 and TRBJ2-3, with D maybe TRBD2 (6 bases). CDR1 is SGHTA and CDR2 is FQGNSA in the germline V gene. This CDR3 region has 15 residues. The ends were cut back, 4 bases at V and 2 bases at J, with 13 bases in the middle. In DNA form, the CDR3 reads TGTGCCAGCAGCTCCCAAACTAGCATCACAGATACGCAGTATTTT. This translates into CASSSQTSITDTQYF.

The J gene is TRBJ1-3, the V gene TRBV27; 8 bases align to TRBD1. The V gene's germline CDR1 is MNHEY and CDR2 SMNVEV (reference sequence). CDR3 length equals 15 residues. V dropped 8 bases and J dropped 4; count of bases not matched to a gene: 10. The CDR3, as DNA: TGTGCCAGCTCTACGGACAGGGCCTACGGAAACACCATATATTTT. This sequence encodes CASSTDRAYGNTIYF.

This chain uses TRBV19 with TRBJ2-4; D possibly corresponds to TRBD1 (5 bases). This CDR3 is built from 14 residues. V shed 4 bases and J shed 3 bases, with 10 bases lying between them. Germline-derived CDR1 and CDR2 are LNHDA and SQIVND (reference sequence). CDR3 amino acids: CASSKAGIKNIQYF. CDR3 nucleotide sequence: TGTGCCAGTAGTAAGGCAGGGATCAAAAACATTCAGTACTTC.

The V and J genes are TRBV6-6 and TRBJ1-2; D might be TRBD1 (6 bases). The length of the CDR3 is 15 residues. CDR1 is MNHNY and CDR2 is SVGAGI in the germline V gene (reference sequence). The ends were cut back, 6 bases at V and 0 bases at J, with 14 bases in the middle. The CDR3 coding sequence is TGTGCCAGCAGAAACCGGGACACAGCTAACTATGGCTACACCTTC. Translated: CASRNRDTANYGYTF.

The CDR3 bases are TGTGCCAGCAGCGGGCGGGCTAGCTCCTACAATGAGCAGTTCTTC. Its protein product is CASSGRASSYNEQFF. This chain uses TRBV7-6 with TRBJ2-1; D perhaps matches TRBD2 (5 bases). Germline CDR1 SGHVS, CDR2 FNYEAQ. V lost 5 bases to trimming and J lost 0 bases, with 11 bases between them. The CDR3 spans 15 residues.

The chain carries TRBV5-1 and TRBJ1-1, with 9 bases lining up with TRBD1. The CDR3 has 12 residues. Germline V gene sequence: CDR1 SGHRS, CDR2 YFSETQ. The V and J ends lost 8 bases and 5 bases, in that order; junction bases with no gene match: 4. CDR3 amino acids: CASGQGITEAFF. The DNA of the CDR3 is TGCGCCAGTGGACAGGGGATAACTGAAGCTTTCTTT.